This T cell receptor beta chain was observed in a study of CD8 T cells in ankylosing spondylitis. There are many counts of this clonotype. Its specificity is unknown. Overall study findings and caveats: Clones tied to disease were said to be significantly enriched in matched ankylosing spondylitis synovial fluid.

This CDR3 spans 15 amino acids. Germline V gene sequence: CDR1 SGHRS, CDR2 YFSETQ. The V end lost 0 bases, the J end lost 1 base, and 9 bases lay between the germline ends. Using its own MiXCR run on the 5' RACE reads, TCRdb lists one record per CDR3 protein. Altogether fewer than 200,000 distinct CDR3 sequences are present, 18% being singletons, with the ten largest covering approximately 4%. This sequence was found in a male donor aged 10 to 30 with ankylosing spondylitis or in good health (not recorded which). Sequencing input: blood, either unsorted or a sorted T cell fraction (not recorded which). This chain connects TRBV5-1 to TRBJ2-3; D not certain. This CDR3 reads CASSLGGGGTDTQYF. DNA of the CDR3: TGCGCCAGCAGCTTGGGAGGCGGAGGCACAGATACGCAGTATTTT.